The text below deals with one TCR beta chain. Per germline, CDR1 LGHNA and CDR2 YNFKEQ. This CDR3 contains 14 residues. V shed 1 base and J shed 5 bases, with 11 bases lying between them. These data originate in a study of control samples from healthy donors and cancer patients. Here immunoSEQ multiplex PCR was the method, and the copy in TCRdb shows in-frame clones only, minus some. The sample lists 150,000 to 200,000 clones, 90% to 95% occurring once. This chain links TRBV4-2 with TRBJ2-5; D possibly matches TRBD1 or TRBD2 (6 bases each). The origin of this receptor is a woman aged 25 to 39 in good health. Sequenced input: blood. The CDR3 loop is CASSQVKGGETQYF. CDR3 sequence (DNA): TGTGCCAGCAGCCAAGTAAAAGGGGGGGAGACCCAGTACTTC.